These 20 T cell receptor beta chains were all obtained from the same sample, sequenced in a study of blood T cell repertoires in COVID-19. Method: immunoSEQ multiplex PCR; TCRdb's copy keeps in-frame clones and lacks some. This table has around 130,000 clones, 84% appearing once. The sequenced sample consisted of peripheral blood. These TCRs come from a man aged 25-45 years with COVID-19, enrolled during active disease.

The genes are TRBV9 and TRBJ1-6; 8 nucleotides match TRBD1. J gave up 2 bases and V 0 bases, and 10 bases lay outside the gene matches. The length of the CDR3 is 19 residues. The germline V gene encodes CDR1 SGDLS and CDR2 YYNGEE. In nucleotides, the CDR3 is TGTGCCAGCAGCGTAGGGGGACAGGATCTGCTACCCTATAATTCACCCCTCCACTTT. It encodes CASSVGGQDLLPYNSPLHF. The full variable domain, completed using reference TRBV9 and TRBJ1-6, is DSGVTQTPKHLITATGQRVTLRCSPRSGDLSVYWYQQSLDQGLQFLIQYYNGEERAKGNILERFSAQQFPDLHSELNLSSLELGDSALYFCASSVGGQDLLPYNSPLHFGNGTRLTVT.

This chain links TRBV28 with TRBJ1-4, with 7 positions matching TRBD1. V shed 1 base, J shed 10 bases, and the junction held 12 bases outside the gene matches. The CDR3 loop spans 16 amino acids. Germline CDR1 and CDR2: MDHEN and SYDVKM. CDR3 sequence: CASSLYGTVPPGKLFF. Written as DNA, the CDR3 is TGTGCCAGCAGTTTATACGGGACAGTCCCCCCGGGAAAACTGTTTTTT.

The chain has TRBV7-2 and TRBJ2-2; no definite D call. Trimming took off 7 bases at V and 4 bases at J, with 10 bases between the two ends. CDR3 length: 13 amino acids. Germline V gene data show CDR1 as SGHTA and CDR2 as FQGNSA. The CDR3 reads CASTLSSTGELFF. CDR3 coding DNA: TGTGCCAGCACACTATCGAGCACCGGGGAGCTGTTTTTT.

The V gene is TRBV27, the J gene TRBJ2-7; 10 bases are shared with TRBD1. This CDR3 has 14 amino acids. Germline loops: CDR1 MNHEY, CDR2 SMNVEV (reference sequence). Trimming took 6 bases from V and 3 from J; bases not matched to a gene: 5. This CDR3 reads CASSRDRGYYEQYF. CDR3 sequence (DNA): TGTGCCAGCAGCCGGGACAGGGGCTACTACGAGCAGTACTTC.

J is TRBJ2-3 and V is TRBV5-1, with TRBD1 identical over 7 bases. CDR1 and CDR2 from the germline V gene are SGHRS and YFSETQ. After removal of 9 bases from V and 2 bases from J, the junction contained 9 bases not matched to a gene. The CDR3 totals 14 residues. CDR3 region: CATTLGQDTDTQYF. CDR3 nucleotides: TGCGCCACTACTCTCGGACAGGACACAGATACGCAGTATTTT.

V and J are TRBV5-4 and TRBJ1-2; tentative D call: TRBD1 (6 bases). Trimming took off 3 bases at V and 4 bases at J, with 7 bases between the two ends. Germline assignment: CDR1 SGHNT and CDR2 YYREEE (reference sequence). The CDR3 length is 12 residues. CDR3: CASSWDTYGYTF. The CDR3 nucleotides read TGTGCCAGCAGCTGGGACACCTATGGCTACACCTTC.

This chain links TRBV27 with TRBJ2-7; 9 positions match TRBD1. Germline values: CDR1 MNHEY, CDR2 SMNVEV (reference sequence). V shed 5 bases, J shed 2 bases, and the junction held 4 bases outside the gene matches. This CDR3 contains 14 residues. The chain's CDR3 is CASSPRTGAYEQYF. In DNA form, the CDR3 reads TGTGCCAGCAGTCCCAGGACAGGGGCCTACGAGCAGTACTTC.

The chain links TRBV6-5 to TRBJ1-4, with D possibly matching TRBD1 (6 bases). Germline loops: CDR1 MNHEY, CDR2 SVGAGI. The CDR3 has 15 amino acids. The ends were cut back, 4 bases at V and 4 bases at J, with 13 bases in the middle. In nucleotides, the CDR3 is TGTGCCAGCAGTTCCACAGGGTCCGTTAATGAAAAACTGTTTTTT. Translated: CASSSTGSVNEKLFF.

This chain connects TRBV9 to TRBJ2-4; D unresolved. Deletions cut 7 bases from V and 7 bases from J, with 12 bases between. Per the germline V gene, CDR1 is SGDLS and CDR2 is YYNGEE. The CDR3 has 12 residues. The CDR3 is CASENSRNIQYF. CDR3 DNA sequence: TGTGCCAGCGAGAACTCGAGGAACATTCAGTACTTC.

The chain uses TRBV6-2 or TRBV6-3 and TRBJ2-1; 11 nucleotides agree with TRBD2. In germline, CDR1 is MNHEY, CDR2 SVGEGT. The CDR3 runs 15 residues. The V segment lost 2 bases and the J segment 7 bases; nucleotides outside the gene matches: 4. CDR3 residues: CASSYLAGGRNEQFF. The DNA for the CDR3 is TGTGCCAGCAGTTACCTAGCGGGAGGAAGGAATGAGCAGTTCTTC.

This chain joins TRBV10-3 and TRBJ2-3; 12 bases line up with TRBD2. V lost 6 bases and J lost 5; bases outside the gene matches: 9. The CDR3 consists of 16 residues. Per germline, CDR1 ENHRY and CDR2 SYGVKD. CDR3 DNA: TGTGCCATCAGGGGACCGACTAGCGGGAGTGTAGATACGCAGTATTTT. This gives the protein CAIRGPTSGSVDTQYF.

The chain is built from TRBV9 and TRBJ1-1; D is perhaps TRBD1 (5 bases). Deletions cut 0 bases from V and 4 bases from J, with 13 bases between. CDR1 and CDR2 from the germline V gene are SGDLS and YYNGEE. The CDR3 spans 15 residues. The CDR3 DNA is TGTGCCAGCAGCGTAGAGCCGGGGAGGGGCACTGAAGCTTTCTTT. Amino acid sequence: CASSVEPGRGTEAFF.

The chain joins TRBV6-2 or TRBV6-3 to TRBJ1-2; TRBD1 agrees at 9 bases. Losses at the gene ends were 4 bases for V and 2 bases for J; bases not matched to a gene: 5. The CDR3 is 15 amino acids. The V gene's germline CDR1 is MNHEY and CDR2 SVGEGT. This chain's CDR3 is CASSSAGTGNYGYTF. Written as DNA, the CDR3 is TGTGCCAGCAGTTCAGCCGGGACAGGGAACTATGGCTACACCTTC.

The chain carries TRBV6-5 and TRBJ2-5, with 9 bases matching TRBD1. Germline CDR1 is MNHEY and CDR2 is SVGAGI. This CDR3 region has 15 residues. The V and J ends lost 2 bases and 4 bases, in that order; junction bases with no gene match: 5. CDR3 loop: CASSYKPGQGETQYF. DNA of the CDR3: TGTGCCAGCAGTTACAAACCGGGACAGGGAGAGACCCAGTACTTC.

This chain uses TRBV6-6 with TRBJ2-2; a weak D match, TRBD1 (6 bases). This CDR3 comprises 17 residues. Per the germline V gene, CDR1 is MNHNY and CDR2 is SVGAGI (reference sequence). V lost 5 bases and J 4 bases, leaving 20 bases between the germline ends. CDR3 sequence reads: CASSPSRGTGRTGELFF. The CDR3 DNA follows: TGTGCCAGCAGTCCCTCCAGGGGAACTGGGCGCACCGGGGAGCTGTTTTTT.

DNA for the CDR3: TGTGCCAGCAGTCAAACTACGGACAGACCCCACGAGCAGTACTTC. Translation: CASSQTTDRPHEQYF. V gene TRBV7-3 combines with J gene TRBJ2-7; D is perhaps TRBD1 (6 bases). Trimming removed 6 bases at V and 5 bases at J, with 20 bases between. Germline V gene data show CDR1 as SGHTA and CDR2 as FQGTGA. This CDR3 is 15 amino acids long.

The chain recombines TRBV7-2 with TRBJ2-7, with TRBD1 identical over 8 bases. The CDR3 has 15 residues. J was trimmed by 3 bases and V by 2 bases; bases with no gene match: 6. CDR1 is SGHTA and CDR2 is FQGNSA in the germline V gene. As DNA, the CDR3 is TGTGCCAGCAGCTTAACCGGGACAGGCCGCTACGAGCAGTACTTC. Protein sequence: CASSLTGTGRYEQYF.

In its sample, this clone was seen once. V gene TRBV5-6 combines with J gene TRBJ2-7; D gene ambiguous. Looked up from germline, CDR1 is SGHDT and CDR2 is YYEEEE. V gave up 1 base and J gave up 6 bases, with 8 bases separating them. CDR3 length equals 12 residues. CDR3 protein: CASSLRASEQYF. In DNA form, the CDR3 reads TGTGCCAGCAGCTTGAGAGCGTCCGAGCAGTACTTC.

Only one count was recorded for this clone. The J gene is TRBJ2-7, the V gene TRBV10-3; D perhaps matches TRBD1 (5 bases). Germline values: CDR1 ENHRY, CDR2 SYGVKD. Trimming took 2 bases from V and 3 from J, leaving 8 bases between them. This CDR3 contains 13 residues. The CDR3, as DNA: TGTGCCATCAGTGAGCGAGACAGCTACGAGCAGTACTTC. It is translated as CAISERDSYEQYF.

The chain's CDR3 is CASLETSVINTGELFF. DNA for the CDR3: TGTGCCAGCTTGGAAACTAGCGTCATAAACACCGGGGAGCTGTTTTTT. This chain joins TRBV18 and TRBJ2-2; TRBD2 matches 7 bases. Germline V gene sequence: CDR1 KGHSH, CDR2 LQKENI. Germline trimming cut 7 bases from V and 2 bases from J; bases unmatched to any gene: 10. The CDR3 length is 16 residues. Supplemented by reference TRBV18 and TRBJ2-2, the full variable domain reads NAGVMQNPRHLVRRRGQEARLRCSPMKGHSHVYWYRQLPEEGLKFMVYLQKENIIDESGMPKERFSAEFPKEGPSILRIQQVVRGDSAAYFCASLETSVINTGELFFGEGSRLTVL.